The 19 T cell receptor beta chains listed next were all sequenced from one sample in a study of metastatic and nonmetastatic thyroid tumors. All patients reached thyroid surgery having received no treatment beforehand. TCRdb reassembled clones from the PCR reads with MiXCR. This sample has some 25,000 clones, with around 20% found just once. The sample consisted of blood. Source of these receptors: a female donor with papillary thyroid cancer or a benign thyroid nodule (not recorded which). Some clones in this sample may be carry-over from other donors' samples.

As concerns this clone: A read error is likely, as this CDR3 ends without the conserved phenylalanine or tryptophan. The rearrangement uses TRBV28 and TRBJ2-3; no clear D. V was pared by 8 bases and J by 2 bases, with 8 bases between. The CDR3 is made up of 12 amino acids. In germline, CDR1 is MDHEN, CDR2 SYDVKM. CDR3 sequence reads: CASLGPTDTQYL. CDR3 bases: TGTGCCAGCCTCGGACCCACAGATACGCAGTATTTG.

The CDR3 DNA reads TGTGCCAGCAGTGGTGGGACTAGCGGGATAGAGGTCAATGAGCAGTTCTTC. Translated, it gives CASSGGTSGIEVNEQFF. V is TRBV2 and J is TRBJ2-1; 13 nucleotides line up with TRBD2. V gave up 4 bases and J gave up 6 bases; unmatched junction bases: 9. This CDR3 spans 17 amino acids. The germline V gene encodes CDR1 SNHLY and CDR2 FYNNEI.

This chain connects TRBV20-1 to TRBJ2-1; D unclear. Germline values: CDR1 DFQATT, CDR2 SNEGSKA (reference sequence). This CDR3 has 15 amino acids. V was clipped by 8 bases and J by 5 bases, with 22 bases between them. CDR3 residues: CSSSSVRVLDNEQFF. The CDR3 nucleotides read TGCAGTTCCTCGAGTGTTCGGGTGTTAGACAATGAGCAGTTCTTC.

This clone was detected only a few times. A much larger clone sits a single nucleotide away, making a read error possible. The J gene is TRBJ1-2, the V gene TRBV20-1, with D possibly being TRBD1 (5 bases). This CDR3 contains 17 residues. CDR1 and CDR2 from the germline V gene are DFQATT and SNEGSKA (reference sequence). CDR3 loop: CSARPPSVARGDYGHTF. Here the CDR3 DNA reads TGCAGTGCTAGGCCCCCCTCGGTCGCTCGGGGCGACTATGGCCACACCTTC.

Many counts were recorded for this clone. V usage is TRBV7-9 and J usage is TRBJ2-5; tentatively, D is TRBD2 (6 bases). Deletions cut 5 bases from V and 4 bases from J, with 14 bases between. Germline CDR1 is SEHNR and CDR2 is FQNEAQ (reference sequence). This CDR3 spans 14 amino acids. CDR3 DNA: TGTGCCAGCAGCCTGTTTGGCGGGGCAGAGACCCAGTACTTC. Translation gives CASSLFGGAETQYF.

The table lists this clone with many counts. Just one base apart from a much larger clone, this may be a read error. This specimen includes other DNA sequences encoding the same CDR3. Here the CDR3 DNA reads TGCGCCAGCGCCCGGAAGGCCACAGATACGCAGTATTTT. This sequence encodes CASARKATDTQYF. The chain carries TRBV7-2 and TRBJ2-3; D unresolved. Germline CDR1 is SGHTA and CDR2 is FQGNSA. The CDR3 runs 13 residues.

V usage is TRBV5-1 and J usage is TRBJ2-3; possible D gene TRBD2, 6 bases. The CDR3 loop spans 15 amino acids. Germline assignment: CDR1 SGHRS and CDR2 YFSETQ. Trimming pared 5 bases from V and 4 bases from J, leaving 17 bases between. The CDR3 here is CASRDFGGSPDTQYF. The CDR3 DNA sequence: TGCGCCAGCAGGGACTTTGGGGGGAGTCCAGATACGCAGTATTTT.

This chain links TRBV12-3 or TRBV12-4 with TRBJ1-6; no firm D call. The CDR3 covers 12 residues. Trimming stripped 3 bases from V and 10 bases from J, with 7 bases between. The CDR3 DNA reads TGTGCCAGCAGTTTGAATGGATCACCCCTCCACTTT. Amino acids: CASSLNGSPLHF.

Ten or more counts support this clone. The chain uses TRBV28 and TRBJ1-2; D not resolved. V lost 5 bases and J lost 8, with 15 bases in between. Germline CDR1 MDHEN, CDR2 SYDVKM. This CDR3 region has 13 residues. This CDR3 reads CASSPPGLFGYTF. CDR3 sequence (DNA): TGTGCCAGCAGTCCCCCGGGGTTATTCGGCTACACCTTC.

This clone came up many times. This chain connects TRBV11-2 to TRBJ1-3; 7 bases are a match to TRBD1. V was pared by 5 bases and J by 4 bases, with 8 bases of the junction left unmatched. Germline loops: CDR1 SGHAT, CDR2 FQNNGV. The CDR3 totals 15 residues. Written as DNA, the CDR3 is TGTGCCAGCAGCCCGTACTCGACAGGGGGAAACACCATATATTTT. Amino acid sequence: CASSPYSTGGNTIYF.

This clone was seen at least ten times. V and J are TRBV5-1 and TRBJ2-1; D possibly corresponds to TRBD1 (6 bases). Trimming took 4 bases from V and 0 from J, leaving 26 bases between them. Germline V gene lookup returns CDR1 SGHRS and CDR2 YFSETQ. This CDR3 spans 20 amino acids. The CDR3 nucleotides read TGCGCCAGCAGCCTGACAGGATATACTCCGGGACCCAACTCCTACAATGAGCAGTTCTTC. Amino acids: CASSLTGYTPGPNSYNEQFF.

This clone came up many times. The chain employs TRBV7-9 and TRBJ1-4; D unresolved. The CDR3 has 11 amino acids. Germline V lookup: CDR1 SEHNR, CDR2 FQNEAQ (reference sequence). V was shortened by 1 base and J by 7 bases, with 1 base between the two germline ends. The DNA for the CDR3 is TGTGCCAGCAGCTTAGTTGAAAAACTGTTTTTT. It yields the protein CASSLVEKLFF.

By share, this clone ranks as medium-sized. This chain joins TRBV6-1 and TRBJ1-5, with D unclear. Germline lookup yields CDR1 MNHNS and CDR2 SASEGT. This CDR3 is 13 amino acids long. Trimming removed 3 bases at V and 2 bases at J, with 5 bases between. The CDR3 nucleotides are TGTGCCAGCAGTGAGAGTCGCAATCAGCCCCAGCATTTT. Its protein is CASSESRNQPQHF.

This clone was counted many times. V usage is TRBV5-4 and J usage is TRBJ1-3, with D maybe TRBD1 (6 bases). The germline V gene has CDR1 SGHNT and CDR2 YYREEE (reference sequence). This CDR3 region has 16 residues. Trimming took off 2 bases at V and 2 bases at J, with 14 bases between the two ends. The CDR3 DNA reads TGTGCCAGCAGCTTTGCGATCGGGGGCGCTGGAAACACCATATATTTT. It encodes CASSFAIGGAGNTIYF.

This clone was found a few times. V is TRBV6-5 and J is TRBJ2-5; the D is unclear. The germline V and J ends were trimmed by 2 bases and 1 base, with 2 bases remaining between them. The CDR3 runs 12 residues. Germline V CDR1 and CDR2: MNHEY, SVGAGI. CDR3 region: CASSYSQETQYF. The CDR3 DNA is TGTGCCAGCAGTTACAGCCAAGAGACCCAGTACTTC.

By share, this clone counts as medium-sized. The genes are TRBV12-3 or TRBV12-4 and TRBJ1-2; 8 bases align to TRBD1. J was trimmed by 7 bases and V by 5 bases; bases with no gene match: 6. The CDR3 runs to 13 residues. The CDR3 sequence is CASSPGQGGGYTF. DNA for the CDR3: TGTGCCAGCAGTCCCGGACAGGGTGGTGGCTACACCTTC.

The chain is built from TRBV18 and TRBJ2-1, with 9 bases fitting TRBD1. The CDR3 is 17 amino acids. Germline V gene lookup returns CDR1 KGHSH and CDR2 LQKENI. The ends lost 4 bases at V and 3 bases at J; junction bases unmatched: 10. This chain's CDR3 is CASSLTGGQSYYNEQFF. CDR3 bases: TGTGCCAGCTCACTAACAGGGGGCCAAAGCTACTACAATGAGCAGTTCTTC.

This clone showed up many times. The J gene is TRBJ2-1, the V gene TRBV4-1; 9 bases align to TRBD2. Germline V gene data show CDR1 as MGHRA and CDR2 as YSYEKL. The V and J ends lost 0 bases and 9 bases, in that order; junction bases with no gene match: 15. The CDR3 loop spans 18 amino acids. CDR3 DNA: TGCGCCAGCAGCCAAGAGGCGTTAGCGGGAGTTAAGTCTCCTGAGCAGTTCTTC. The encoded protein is CASSQEALAGVKSPEQFF.

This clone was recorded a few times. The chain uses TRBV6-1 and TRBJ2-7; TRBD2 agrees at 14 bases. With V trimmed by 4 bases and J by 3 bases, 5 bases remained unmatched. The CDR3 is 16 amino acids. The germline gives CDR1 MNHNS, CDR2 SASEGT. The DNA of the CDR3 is TGTGCCAGCAGTGGCTCCGGGACTAGCGGGAGCTACGAGCAGTACTTC. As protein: CASSGSGTSGSYEQYF.